Shown below are 22 T cell receptor beta chains from a single sample sequenced in a study of T cell repertoires in cytomegalovirus infection. One entry per CDR3 protein, called by TCRdb with MiXCR from the reads. Among roughly 140,000 distinct CDR3 sequences listed, about 20% were seen once. Input material: PBMCs. Receptors originate from a human donor in good health (CMV status not recorded). Some clones in this sample may be carry-over from other donors' samples.

This clonotype was recorded a few times. The chain recombines TRBV7-3 with TRBJ1-4; D may be TRBD1 (5 bases). The CDR3 covers 15 residues. Trimming shortened V by 5 bases and J by 4 bases, and 14 bases separated the two germline ends. Germline V gene lookup returns CDR1 SGHTA and CDR2 FQGTGA. CDR3: CASSPTGDRNEKLFF. The DNA of the CDR3 is TGTGCCAGCAGCCCGACCGGGGACCGTAATGAAAAACTGTTTTTT.

In this sample, this clonotype turned up a few times. The chain carries TRBV19 and TRBJ2-1; the D gene is possibly TRBD1 (6 bases). V was cut by 4 bases and J by 0 bases, with 10 bases left in between. The CDR3 is 15 residues long. The germline CDR1 and CDR2 sequences are LNHDA and SQIVND (reference sequence). The CDR3 reads CASSTGTSSYNEQFF. CDR3 DNA: TGTGCCAGTAGTACCGGGACAAGCTCCTACAATGAGCAGTTCTTC.

The chain is built from TRBV5-5 and TRBJ2-2; D gene ambiguous. From germline, CDR1 is SGHKS and CDR2 YYEKEE (reference sequence). V gave up 1 base and J gave up 0 bases, with 7 bases separating them. The CDR3 spans 15 residues. The CDR3 DNA is TGTGCCAGCAGCTTGAATCCGTCGAACACCGGGGAGCTGTTTTTT. This gives the protein CASSLNPSNTGELFF.

About this clonotype: The germline gene is not matched at one end of the junction; a read error may be the cause. The chain joins TRBV6-1 to TRBJ2-1; 8 positions agree with TRBD2. This CDR3 region has 15 residues. Germline CDR1 and CDR2: MNHNS and SASEGT. CDR3 residues: CATSQAGASDNEQFF. CDR3 bases: TGTGCCACCAGTCAAGCGGGAGCTAGTGACAATGAGCAGTTCTTC.

J is TRBJ1-6 and V is TRBV20-1; D is perhaps TRBD1 (6 bases). Germline assignment: CDR1 DFQATT and CDR2 SNEGSKA (reference sequence). CDR3 length equals 16 residues. V lost 0 bases and J lost 7, with 16 bases in between. The DNA for the CDR3 is TGCAGTGCTAGAGATATAGGGGGGTTTGGGAATTCACCCCTCCACTTT. Translating gives CSARDIGGFGNSPLHF.

The rearrangement links TRBV20-1 to TRBJ2-1; D not certain. With 4 bases removed from V and 5 bases from J, the gap between germline ends came to 3 bases. Germline V gene sequence: CDR1 DFQATT, CDR2 SNEGSKA (reference sequence). The CDR3 spans 10 residues. The chain's CDR3 is CSATDNEQFF. The DNA of the CDR3 is TGCAGTGCTACGGACAATGAGCAGTTCTTC.

In this sample, this clonotype turned up many times. The rearrangement joins TRBV12-3 or TRBV12-4 to TRBJ2-5; D is unclear. The germline V and J ends were trimmed by 6 bases and 0 bases, with 8 bases remaining between them. The CDR3 contains 13 residues. The CDR3 coding sequence is TGTGCCAGCAGATACTTGTACCAAGAGACCCAGTACTTC. As protein: CASRYLYQETQYF.

This clonotype was recorded at least ten times. The chain carries TRBV15 and TRBJ2-2; D gene ambiguous. CDR1 LNHNV and CDR2 YYDKDF come from the germline V gene (reference sequence). V lost 1 base and J lost 6, with 6 bases in between. The CDR3 has 13 residues. CDR3 DNA: TGTGCCACCAGCAGAGGGGATCCCGGGGAGCTGTTTTTT. Protein sequence: CATSRGDPGELFF.

J is TRBJ2-1 and V is TRBV20-1; TRBD2 agrees at 7 bases. J was trimmed by 4 bases and V by 1 base; bases with no gene match: 7. CDR3 length equals 15 residues. The V gene's germline CDR1 is DFQATT and CDR2 SNEGSKA (reference sequence). The CDR3 region is CSARGVWRGYNEQFF. DNA of the CDR3: TGCAGTGCTAGAGGGGTGTGGCGGGGGTACAATGAGCAGTTCTTC.

The genes are TRBV2 and TRBJ1-1; a possible D gene is TRBD1 (6 bases). This CDR3 has 15 residues. Per germline, CDR1 SNHLY and CDR2 FYNNEI. The V and J ends lost 6 bases and 0 bases respectively, with 14 bases between them. The CDR3 DNA sequence: TGTGCCAGCAGAGAGGGGGGGCCCATGAACACTGAAGCTTTCTTT. Translating it yields CASREGGPMNTEAFF. The full variable domain, in which reference TRBV2 and TRBJ1-1 provide the parts outside the CDR3, is EPEVTQTPSHQVTQMGQEVILRCVPISNHLYFYWYRQILGQKVEFLVSFYNNEISEKSEIFDDQFSVERPDGSNFTLKIRSTKLEDSAMYFCASREGGPMNTEAFFGQGTRLTVV.

This clonotype has more than one count but fewer than ten. The rearrangement uses TRBV6-1 and TRBJ1-3, with D unclear. Deletions cut 6 bases from V and 2 bases from J, with 17 bases between. Germline V gene lookup returns CDR1 MNHNS and CDR2 SASEGT. The CDR3 length is 16 residues. DNA for the CDR3: TGTGCCAGCAGGGGTACTCGGACCGAGACTGGAAACACCATATATTTT. Protein: CASRGTRTETGNTIYF.

Note on this clonotype: A clone one base away is much larger, so this may be a read error. The CDR3 sequence is CASSQGGLNTVAFF. As DNA, the CDR3 is TGTGCCAGCAGCCAGGGAGGTCTGAACACTGTAGCTTTCTTT. The rearrangement links TRBV7-8 to TRBJ1-1; D might be TRBD1 (5 bases). This CDR3 comprises 14 residues. In germline, CDR1 is SGHVS, CDR2 FQNEAQ.

This clonotype occurred many times. The chain carries TRBV7-2 and TRBJ2-3; D remains ambiguous. Germline loops: CDR1 SGHTA, CDR2 FQGNSA. The CDR3 is made up of 15 amino acids. With 1 base removed from V and 1 base from J, the gap between germline ends came to 9 bases. The CDR3 loop reads CASSLVQTGTDTQYF. CDR3 nucleotide sequence: TGTGCCAGCAGCTTAGTCCAGACTGGCACAGATACGCAGTATTTT.

At least ten counts were recorded for this clonotype. The chain has TRBV7-9 and TRBJ2-1; the match to TRBD1 covers 9 bases. Trimming at V came to 10 bases and at J to 5 bases, leaving 18 bases not matched to a gene. Germline V lookup: CDR1 SEHNR, CDR2 FQNEAQ (reference sequence). CDR3 length equals 17 residues. This chain's CDR3 is CAKGTGNIGDPDNEQFF. Here the CDR3 DNA reads TGTGCCAAAGGGACAGGGAATATAGGCGATCCTGACAATGAGCAGTTCTTC.

This clonotype was recorded at least ten times. The CDR3 region is CASSLAVQGAAYGYTF. The CDR3 region has the DNA TGTGCCAGCAGCTTAGCGGTCCAGGGGGCGGCCTATGGCTACACCTTC. V usage is TRBV7-8 and J usage is TRBJ1-2; 8 bases align to TRBD1. This CDR3 has 16 amino acids. Germline assignment: CDR1 SGHVS and CDR2 FQNEAQ. With 0 bases clipped from V and 4 bases from J, the junction kept 7 bases outside the gene matches.

On this clonotype: A much larger clone differs by one base, so this may be a read error. This chain links TRBV7-9 with TRBJ2-1, with D possibly matching TRBD1 (6 bases). Trimming cost V 3 bases and J 9 bases, with 9 bases left between them. The germline gives CDR1 SEHNR, CDR2 FQNEAQ (reference sequence). This CDR3 has 12 amino acids. This CDR3 is CASSFQGREQFF. CDR3 nucleotides: TGTGCCAGCAGCTTCCAGGGGCGTGAGCAGTTCTTC.

This clonotype has just a few counts. This chain joins TRBV6-1 and TRBJ2-3, with D maybe TRBD1 (6 bases). The germline V gene has CDR1 MNHNS and CDR2 SASEGT. The CDR3 consists of 14 residues. The germline V and J ends were trimmed by 4 bases and 8 bases, with 16 bases remaining between them. DNA for the CDR3: TGTGCCAGCAGTGTCGTAGAGAGGGGGACTACGCAGTATTTT. Translated: CASSVVERGTTQYF.

Ten or more counts support this clonotype. This sequence joins TRBV28 and TRBJ2-3; 10 nucleotides line up with TRBD1. The V gene's germline CDR1 is MDHEN and CDR2 SYDVKM. This CDR3 has 17 residues. V trimming: 5 bases; J trimming: 5 bases; junction bases outside the gene matches: 13. The CDR3 region has the DNA TGTGCCAGCAGTGGGGGTCTGCCGGGACAGGGGAGAGATACGCAGTATTTT. This sequence encodes CASSGGLPGQGRDTQYF.

This clonotype has a handful of counts. This chain links TRBV7-9 with TRBJ2-2; no firm D call. CDR3 length: 15 residues. The germline V gene encodes CDR1 SEHNR and CDR2 FQNEAQ (reference sequence). V was trimmed by 2 bases and J by 0 bases, leaving 7 bases between them. The DNA for the CDR3 is TGTGCCAGCAGCTTATTGTCGCCGAACACCGGGGAGCTGTTTTTT. It yields the protein CASSLLSPNTGELFF.

The genes are TRBV19 and TRBJ2-6; D is ambiguous. This CDR3 spans 18 amino acids. Germline V lookup: CDR1 LNHDA, CDR2 SQIVND (reference sequence). V lost 0 bases and J lost 0, with 12 bases in between. DNA for the CDR3: TGTGCCAGTAGTATAGATCAGTGGCAAATCTCTGGGGCCAACGTCCTGACTTTC. As protein: CASSIDQWQISGANVLTF. Based on the CDR3 plus reference TRBV19 and TRBJ2-6, the full variable domain is DGGITQSPKYLFRKEGQNVTLSCEQNLNHDAMYWYRQDPGQGLRLIYYSQIVNDFQKGDIAEGYSVSREKKESFPLTVTSAQKNPTAFYLCASSIDQWQISGANVLTFGAGSRLTVL.

The rearrangement uses TRBV29-1 and TRBJ2-7; 10 bases line up with TRBD1. V gave up 2 bases and J gave up 4 bases; unmatched junction bases: 5. This CDR3 region has 14 residues. Germline V gives CDR1 SQVTM, CDR2 ANQGSEA. The CDR3 DNA reads TGCAGCGTTGAATCCGGGACAGGGGCATACGAGCAGTACTTC. Encoded protein: CSVESGTGAYEQYF.

As concerns this clonotype: Possible read error: a much larger clone is one base away. J is TRBJ1-1 and V is TRBV7-9; no clear D. CDR3 length: 12 amino acids. Germline values: CDR1 SEHNR, CDR2 FQNEAQ (reference sequence). The ends were cut back, 6 bases at V and 0 bases at J, with 5 bases in the middle. For the CDR3, the DNA is TGTGCCAGCAGACGGATGAACACTGAAGCTTTCTTT. This gives the protein CASRRMNTEAFF.